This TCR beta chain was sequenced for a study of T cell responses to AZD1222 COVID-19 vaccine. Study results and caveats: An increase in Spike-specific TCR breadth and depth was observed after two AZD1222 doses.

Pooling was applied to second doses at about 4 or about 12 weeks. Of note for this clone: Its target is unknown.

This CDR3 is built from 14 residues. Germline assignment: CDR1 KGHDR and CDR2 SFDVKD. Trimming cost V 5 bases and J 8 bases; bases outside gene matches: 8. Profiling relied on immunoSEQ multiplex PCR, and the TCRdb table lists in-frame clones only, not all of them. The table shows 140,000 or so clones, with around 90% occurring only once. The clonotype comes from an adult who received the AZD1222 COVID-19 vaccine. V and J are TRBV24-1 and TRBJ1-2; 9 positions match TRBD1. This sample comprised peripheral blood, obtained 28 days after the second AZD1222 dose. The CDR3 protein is CATSAPGTGKGYTF. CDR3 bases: TGTGCCACCAGTGCCCCGGGGACAGGGAAAGGCTACACCTTC.